Listed below are T cell receptor beta chains from one sample, sequenced in a study of cytomegalovirus exposure and HLA in healthy donors. Assay: immunoSEQ multiplex PCR; the TCRdb copy retains only in-frame clones and omits some. The repertoire holds about 160,000 clones, with approximately 80% as singletons. Sequenced: PBMCs. Receptor source: a man in his thirties or forties in good health and CMV-seropositive. The CDR3 runs from the conserved cysteine through the conserved F or W. Each record gives: J gene, V gene, CDR3 protein.

TRBJ2-3,TRBV5-1,CASSPGTIPDTQYF
TRBJ2-7,TRBV7-2,CASSSSGGVEQYF
TRBJ2-7,TRBV11-3,CASSLGGNEQYF
TRBJ2-7,TRBV4-1,CASSRTSGGLTYEQYF
TRBJ1-5,TRBV19,CASSMLGGASNQPQHF
TRBJ2-3,TRBV4-1,CASSQHRTGGGTDTQYF
TRBJ2-7,TRBV18,CASSVEKGQGMVF
TRBJ2-7,TRBV5-1,CASSLSRLAYEQYF
TRBJ2-7,TRBV29-1,CSVEGGQAAYEQYF
TRBJ1-5,TRBV4-2,CASSPGVLNQPQHF
TRBJ2-7,TRBV19,CASSSVPSYEQYF
TRBJ1-2,TRBV5-4,CASSSTGGDGYTF
TRBJ2-7,TRBV4-1,CASSQALGGGGDEQYF
TRBJ2-1,TRBV6-6,CASSIAGGQYNEQFF
TRBJ2-5,TRBV2,CASSLSGLAGQETQYF